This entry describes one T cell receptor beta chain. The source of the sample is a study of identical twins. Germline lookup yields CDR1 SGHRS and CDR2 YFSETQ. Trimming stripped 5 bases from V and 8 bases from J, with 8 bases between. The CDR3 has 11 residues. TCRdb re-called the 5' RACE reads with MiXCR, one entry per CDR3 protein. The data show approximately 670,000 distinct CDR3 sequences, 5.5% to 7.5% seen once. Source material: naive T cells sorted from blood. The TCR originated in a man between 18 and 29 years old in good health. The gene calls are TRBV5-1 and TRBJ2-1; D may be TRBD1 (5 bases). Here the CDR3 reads CASRQGDEQFF. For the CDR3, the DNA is TGCGCCAGCAGACAAGGGGATGAGCAGTTCTTC.